This record concerns one TCR beta chain sequence. Germline-derived CDR1 and CDR2 are MNHNS and SASEGT. The CDR3 length is 15 residues. Trimming took 1 base from V and 0 from J, leaving 9 bases between them. This entry belongs to a study of molecular identifiers for immune sequencing clone quantification. Using its own MiXCR run on the PCR reads, TCRdb lists one record per CDR3 protein. The table includes over 550,000 distinct CDR3 sequences, 25% detected once. The chain employs TRBV6-1 and TRBJ1-1; tentatively, D is TRBD1 (5 bases). The clonotype was recovered from a human donor in good health. Some libraries in this study had Jurkat cell RNA spiked in. Sequencing was performed on naive CD8+ T cells from blood, with Jurkat cell RNA spiked in. As to subset: FACS-sorted CD8+CD4-CCR7+CD45RA+ naive T cells. CDR3 nucleotides: TGTGCCAGCAGTGAAGGGCAGGACATGAACACTGAAGCTTTCTTT. Its translation is CASSEGQDMNTEAFF.